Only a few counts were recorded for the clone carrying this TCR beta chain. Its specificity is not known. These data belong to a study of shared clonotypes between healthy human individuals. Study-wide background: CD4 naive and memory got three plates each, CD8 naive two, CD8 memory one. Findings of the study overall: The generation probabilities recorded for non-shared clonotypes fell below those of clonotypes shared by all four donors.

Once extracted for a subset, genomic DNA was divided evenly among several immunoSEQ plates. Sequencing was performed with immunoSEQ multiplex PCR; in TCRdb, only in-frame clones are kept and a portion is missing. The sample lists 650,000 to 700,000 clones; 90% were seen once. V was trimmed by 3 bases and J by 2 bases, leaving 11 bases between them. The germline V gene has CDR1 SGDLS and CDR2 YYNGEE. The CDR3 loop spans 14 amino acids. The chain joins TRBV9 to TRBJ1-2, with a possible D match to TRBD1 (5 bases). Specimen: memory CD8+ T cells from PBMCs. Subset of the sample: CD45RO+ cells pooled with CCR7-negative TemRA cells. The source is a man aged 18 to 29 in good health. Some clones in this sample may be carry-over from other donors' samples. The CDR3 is CASSEGSGNYGYTF. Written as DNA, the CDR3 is TGTGCCAGCAGCGAGGGGTCCGGGAACTATGGCTACACCTTC.